These 31 T cell receptor beta chains were sequenced from one sample in a study of beta chain features in type 1 diabetes. Study results and limitations: The study found moderately but significantly shorter TCRB CDR3s in all four CD4+ subsets of Type 1 diabetes patients.

What these receptors recognize is not known. Reverse transcription of all isolated RNA meant that expressed TCRB transcripts were sequenced. Generated by immunoSEQ multiplex PCR, the TCRdb table keeps only in-frame clones and is missing some. Of about 650,000 clones in the sample, under 15% were seen once. The material sequenced was naive CD4+ T cells from blood. Receptors originate from a man aged 25-45 years with type 1 diabetes.

This clone was seen only a few times. The chain employs TRBV4-3 and TRBJ2-3; TRBD2 matches at 8 bases. The CDR3 is 18 amino acids. Trimming cost V 0 bases and J 6 bases; bases outside gene matches: 14. Germline CDR1 is LGHNA and CDR2 is YSLEER. DNA for the CDR3: TGCGCCAGCAGCCAAGAAGACCTCTTCGGGGGGGCCAGGGATACGCAGTATTTT. Translated: CASSQEDLFGGARDTQYF.

Details on this clone: Within the sample, other DNA sequences also encode this same CDR3. V is TRBV7-9 and J is TRBJ1-5, with D perhaps TRBD1 (5 bases). The ends were cut back, 4 bases at V and 5 bases at J, with 9 bases in the middle. The CDR3 is made up of 13 amino acids. The germline V gene encodes CDR1 SEHNR and CDR2 FQNEAQ (reference sequence). CDR3 nucleotide sequence: TGTGCCAGCAGCTCCCAGGGAGATCAGCCCCAGCATTTT. This encodes CASSSQGDQPQHF.

V is TRBV7-2 and J is TRBJ1-1, with D possibly being TRBD1 (6 bases). Germline loops: CDR1 SGHTA, CDR2 FQGNSA. V gave up 5 bases and J gave up 1 base, with 14 bases separating them. The CDR3 extends over 15 amino acids. The CDR3 region is CASSPPNRANTEAFF. CDR3 nucleotide sequence: TGTGCCAGCAGCCCCCCTAACAGGGCGAACACTGAAGCTTTCTTT.

The J gene is TRBJ1-2, the V gene TRBV10-3, with 9 bases identical to TRBD1. The germline CDR1 and CDR2 sequences are ENHRY and SYGVKD. V lost 10 bases, J lost 6 bases, and 18 bases stayed unmatched. The CDR3 is 16 residues long. The DNA of the CDR3 is TGTGCCACCAGAGGGACCCGCGGACAGGGGTTTAATGGCTACACCTTC. Encoded protein: CATRGTRGQGFNGYTF.

This clone was counted between two and nine times. The J gene is TRBJ1-2, the V gene TRBV6-5; D not certain. Germline V lookup: CDR1 MNHEY, CDR2 SVGAGI. This CDR3 has 15 amino acids. V lost 3 bases and J 0 bases, leaving 11 bases between the germline ends. CDR3 nucleotide sequence: TGTGCCAGCAGTTATGAGGGTCCCACTAACTATGGCTACACCTTC. This encodes CASSYEGPTNYGYTF.

This clone was detected a few times. Other DNA sequences within the sample encode an identical CDR3. The chain links TRBV18 to TRBJ1-1; D is uncertain. Germline CDR1 KGHSH, CDR2 LQKENI. Trimming shortened V by 3 bases and J by 2 bases, and 4 bases separated the two germline ends. This CDR3 comprises 12 residues. The CDR3 sequence: CASSPRNTEAFF. The CDR3 DNA reads TGTGCCAGCTCACCGCGAAACACTGAAGCTTTCTTT.

There are a few counts of this clone. The same CDR3 is also encoded by other DNA sequences in this sample. This chain links TRBV7-9 with TRBJ2-5; no clear D gene. V lost 1 base to trimming and J lost 2 bases, with 8 bases between them. This CDR3 is built from 14 residues. Germline V lookup: CDR1 SEHNR, CDR2 FQNEAQ (reference sequence). CDR3 coding DNA: TGTGCCAGCAGCTTAGACAGCTATCAAGAGACCCAGTACTTC. Protein: CASSLDSYQETQYF.

V usage is TRBV10-3 and J usage is TRBJ1-5; D is possibly TRBD1 (5 bases). The germline V gene has CDR1 ENHRY and CDR2 SYGVKD. The germline V and J ends were trimmed by 4 bases and 7 bases, with 17 bases remaining between them. The CDR3 covers 15 residues. The CDR3 loop reads CAISGGQGRSQPQHF. The CDR3 DNA follows: TGTGCCATCAGTGGAGGCCAGGGACGTAGCCAGCCCCAGCATTTT.

This clone turned up a few times. This rearrangement joins TRBV7-8 to TRBJ2-3; 8 bases map to TRBD2. V lost 1 base, J lost 7 bases, and 10 bases stayed unmatched. Germline values: CDR1 SGHVS, CDR2 FQNEAQ. The CDR3 has 16 residues. The DNA for the CDR3 is TGTGCCAGCAGCTTAGTAGGCGGGGGGCCAGAAAATACGCAGTATTTT. It translates to CASSLVGGGPENTQYF.

In its sample, this clone was seen a few times. V usage is TRBV5-4 and J usage is TRBJ2-1; 7 positions match TRBD2. Losses at the gene ends were 3 bases for V and 4 bases for J; bases not matched to a gene: 10. Germline CDR1 SGHNT, CDR2 YYREEE (reference sequence). The CDR3 has 16 residues. In DNA form, the CDR3 reads TGTGCCAGCAGCTCGTCGCTAACGGGGGGTTACAATGAGCAGTTCTTC. Translating it yields CASSSSLTGGYNEQFF. Together with reference TRBV5-4 and TRBJ2-1, the CDR3 gives the full variable domain: ETGVTQSPTHLIKTRGQQVTLRCSSQSGHNTVSWYQQALGQGPQFIFQYYREEENGRGNFPPRFSGLQFPNYSSELNVNALELDDSALYLCASSSSLTGGYNEQFFGPGTRLTVL.

This clone showed up just a few times. CDR3 bases: TGTGCCAGCAGCTTACAGAGCACTGAAGCTTTCTTT. Encoded protein: CASSLQSTEAFF. This chain links TRBV7-2 with TRBJ1-1, with D unclear. From germline, CDR1 is SGHTA and CDR2 FQGNSA. V lost 2 bases to trimming and J lost 4 bases, with 5 bases between them. The CDR3 is 12 amino acids.

With respect to this clone: The sample holds other DNA sequences that translate to the same CDR3. This rearrangement joins TRBV28 to TRBJ2-3; TRBD1 matches 9 bases. J was trimmed by 3 bases and V by 6 bases; bases with no gene match: 1. This CDR3 region has 13 residues. Germline V gene data show CDR1 as MDHEN and CDR2 as SYDVKM. The CDR3 DNA sequence: TGTGCCAGCAGGGGACAGGGTACAGATACGCAGTATTTT. The encoded protein is CASRGQGTDTQYF.

This clone turned up a few times. This rearrangement joins TRBV5-1 to TRBJ2-2; 7 positions match TRBD1. The V gene's germline CDR1 is SGHRS and CDR2 YFSETQ. V shed 4 bases, J shed 0 bases, and the junction held 0 bases outside the gene matches. This CDR3 region has 14 residues. CDR3 nucleotide sequence: TGCGCCAGCAGCGGGACAGCGAACACCGGGGAGCTGTTTTTT. Encoded protein: CASSGTANTGELFF.

The rearrangement joins TRBV6-6 to TRBJ2-7; 8 bases fit TRBD1. V shed 7 bases and J 2 bases; nucleotides not matched to a gene: 7. CDR3 length equals 14 residues. Germline CDR1 and CDR2: MNHNY and SVGAGI (reference sequence). The DNA of the CDR3 is TGTGCCAGCACCCAGACAGGGGATACCTACGAGCAGTACTTC. This codes for CASTQTGDTYEQYF.

This clone occurred a few times. This sequence joins TRBV6-5 and TRBJ1-1; D is uncertain. Germline-derived CDR1 and CDR2 are MNHEY and SVGAGI. The V and J ends lost 5 bases and 3 bases respectively, with 7 bases between them. The CDR3 is made up of 12 amino acids. CDR3 sequence (DNA): TGTGCCAGCAGTGAAGGGCACACTGAAGCTTTCTTT. Its protein is CASSEGHTEAFF.

This chain connects TRBV18 to TRBJ2-4; no firm D call. CDR3 length equals 15 residues. Trimming took off 0 bases at V and 0 bases at J, with 6 bases between the two ends. Germline CDR1 KGHSH, CDR2 LQKENI. The CDR3, as DNA: TGTGCCAGCTCACCACCATCCCTAGCCAAAAACATTCAGTACTTC. It specifies CASSPPSLAKNIQYF.

This clone was observed a handful of times. V gene TRBV7-2 combines with J gene TRBJ2-4; D is unresolved. CDR1 and CDR2 (germline): SGHTA, FQGNSA. The CDR3 sequence is 14 residues long. V was trimmed by 4 bases and J by 8 bases, leaving 15 bases between them. Written as DNA, the CDR3 is TGTGCCAGCAGCTCGCCGGGCCCACAAGACATTCAGTACTTC. Protein: CASSSPGPQDIQYF.

The CDR3 sequence is CASSLRLAGPGDTQYF. For the CDR3, the DNA is TGTGCCAGCAGCCTCCGACTAGCGGGGCCCGGGGATACGCAGTATTTT. The V call is TRBV7-9, the J call TRBJ2-3; TRBD2 matches 11 bases. Germline trimming cut 5 bases from V and 6 bases from J; bases unmatched to any gene: 10. Germline V gene data show CDR1 as SEHNR and CDR2 as FQNEAQ (reference sequence). CDR3 length equals 16 residues.

This clone has more than one count but fewer than ten. The sample contains more than one DNA sequence encoding this CDR3. The rearrangement joins TRBV5-4 to TRBJ1-5; no clear D gene. V was clipped by 0 bases and J by 0 bases, with 7 bases between them. CDR1 is SGHNT and CDR2 is YYREEE in the germline V gene (reference sequence). The CDR3 has 15 amino acids. CDR3 amino acids: CASSLGGNSNQPQHF. The CDR3 region has the DNA TGTGCCAGCAGCTTGGGTGGGAATAGCAATCAGCCCCAGCATTTT.

This clone was observed a handful of times. The rearrangement joins TRBV10-3 to TRBJ2-7; D gene unclear. The CDR3 covers 13 residues. Per the germline V gene, CDR1 is ENHRY and CDR2 is SYGVKD. With 11 bases removed from V and 5 bases from J, the gap between germline ends came to 19 bases. The CDR3 loop is CAALGHNGDEQYF. In DNA form, the CDR3 reads TGTGCCGCCCTAGGTCATAATGGCGACGAGCAGTACTTC.

This clone showed up just a few times. This chain uses TRBV4-3 with TRBJ1-6, with 9 bases that match TRBD1. The ends lost 3 bases at V and 8 bases at J; junction bases unmatched: 2. The length of the CDR3 is 14 residues. Germline V CDR1 and CDR2: LGHNA, YSLEER. The CDR3 loop reads CASSQGTGYSPLHF. In DNA, the CDR3 is TGCGCCAGCAGCCAGGGGACAGGGTATTCACCCCTCCACTTT.

This clone has a handful of counts. The chain links TRBV29-1 to TRBJ2-2; D gene unclear. With 7 bases removed from V and 7 bases from J, the gap between germline ends came to 16 bases. The CDR3 contains 13 residues. CDR1 is SQVTM and CDR2 is ANQGSEA in the germline V gene. In DNA form, the CDR3 reads TGCAGCGCCAACTCAGTTAGGGACGGGGAGCTGTTTTTT. Translating gives CSANSVRDGELFF.

This clone was observed a handful of times. The V gene is TRBV7-2, the J gene TRBJ2-1; D gene ambiguous. Germline V gene lookup returns CDR1 SGHTA and CDR2 FQGNSA. V shed 2 bases and J shed 0 bases, with 8 bases lying between them. CDR3 length: 15 amino acids. The CDR3 spells CASSLSFGSYNEQFF. DNA for the CDR3: TGTGCCAGCAGCTTAAGTTTCGGCTCCTACAATGAGCAGTTCTTC.

This clone appeared a few times. The V and J genes are TRBV6-1 and TRBJ2-1, with D unresolved. The CDR3 contains 12 residues. Trimming stripped 5 bases from V and 8 bases from J, with 10 bases between. CDR1 is MNHNS, CDR2 SASEGT, per germline. The CDR3 sequence: CASSFTWDEQFF. The CDR3 nucleotides are TGTGCCAGCAGTTTCACATGGGATGAGCAGTTCTTC.

The CDR3 bases are TGTGCCAGTAGTATCGCCTTGAACACTGAAGCTTTCTTT. This sequence encodes CASSIALNTEAFF. The genes are TRBV19 and TRBJ1-1, with D unresolved. Germline lookup yields CDR1 LNHDA and CDR2 SQIVND (reference sequence). V lost 3 bases to trimming and J lost 0 bases, with 5 bases between them. This CDR3 comprises 13 residues. The variable domain in full, with the rest retrieved from reference TRBV19 and TRBJ1-1, is DGGITQSPKYLFRKEGQNVTLSCEQNLNHDAMYWYRQDPGQGLRLIYYSQIVNDFQKGDIAEGYSVSREKKESFPLTVTSAQKNPTAFYLCASSIALNTEAFFGQGTRLTVV.

The chain joins TRBV11-3 to TRBJ2-2; D assignment may be TRBD1 or TRBD2 (5 bases each). Germline V gene sequence: CDR1 SGHNT, CDR2 YENEEA. Trimming shortened V by 2 bases and J by 0 bases, and 10 bases separated the two germline ends. The CDR3 has 16 residues. The CDR3 here is CASSLFVGANTGELFF. CDR3 sequence (DNA): TGTGCCAGCAGCTTATTTGTGGGGGCGAACACCGGGGAGCTGTTTTTT.

This clone has only one observation. V usage is TRBV7-7 and J usage is TRBJ2-7; D may be TRBD1 or TRBD2 (5 bases each). The V gene's germline CDR1 is SSHAT and CDR2 FNYEAQ (reference sequence). V was pared by 5 bases and J by 0 bases, with 14 bases between. The CDR3 length is 15 residues. CDR3 sequence (DNA): TGTGCCAGCAGCCGTGGGGCCGGGACCTCCTACGAGCAGTACTTC. It encodes CASSRGAGTSYEQYF.

The CDR3 DNA reads TGTGCCAGTAGCAGAGAAGAGACCCAGTACTTC. Translating gives CASSREETQYF. V usage is TRBV19 and J usage is TRBJ2-5, with no clear D. The CDR3 is made up of 11 amino acids. Germline V gene data show CDR1 as LNHDA and CDR2 as SQIVND (reference sequence). Deletions cut 6 bases from V and 3 bases from J, with 5 bases between.

The chain is built from TRBV11-2 and TRBJ2-7; possibly TRBD1 for D (5 bases). V dropped 1 base and J dropped 0 bases, with 13 bases sitting between them. Germline CDR1 SGHAT, CDR2 FQNNGV. The CDR3 is 16 residues long. The CDR3 sequence is CASSLGGRENSYEQYF. CDR3 nucleotides: TGTGCCAGCAGCTTAGGTGGCAGGGAAAACTCCTACGAGCAGTACTTC.

The chain joins TRBV21-1 to TRBJ2-2; the table's D call, TRBD2, has no DNA check behind it. TRBV21-1 is termed a pseudogene. The CDR3 extends over 12 amino acids. CDR3 nucleotides: TGTGCCAGCAGCAAAGCGCTAGGGGAGCTGTTTTTT. Its protein product is CASSKALGELFF.

This clone was seen more than once but under ten times. The chain links TRBV25-1 to TRBJ2-3, with TRBD1 matching over 8 bases. The CDR3 has 15 amino acids. Germline CDR1 and CDR2: MGHDK and SYGVNS. V trimming: 6 bases; J trimming: 4 bases; junction bases outside the gene matches: 9. The DNA of the CDR3 is TGTGCCAGCAGGCCCGACAGGGGAGTAGCAGATACGCAGTATTTT. This sequence encodes CASRPDRGVADTQYF.